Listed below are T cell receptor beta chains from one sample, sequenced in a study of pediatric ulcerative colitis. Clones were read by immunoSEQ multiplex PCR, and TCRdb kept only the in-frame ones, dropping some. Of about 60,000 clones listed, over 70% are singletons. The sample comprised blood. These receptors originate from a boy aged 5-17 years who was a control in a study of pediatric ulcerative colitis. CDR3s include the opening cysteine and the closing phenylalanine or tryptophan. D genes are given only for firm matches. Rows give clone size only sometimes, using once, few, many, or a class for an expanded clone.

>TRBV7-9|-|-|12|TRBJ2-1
TGTGCCAGCAGCCCGGACTACAATGAGCAGTTCTTC
CASSPDYNEQFF
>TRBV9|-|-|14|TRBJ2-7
TGTGCCAGCAGCGTAGCCTCCAGGGGTTACGAGCAGTACTTC
CASSVASRGYEQYF
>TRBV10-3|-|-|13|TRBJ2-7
TGTGCCATCAGAGGGAAGGCAGATGACGAGCAGTACTTC
CAIRGKADDEQYF
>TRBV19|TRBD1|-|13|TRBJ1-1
TGTGCCAGTAGTATAACAGGGGTTTTAGAAGCTTTCTTT
CASSITGVLEAFF
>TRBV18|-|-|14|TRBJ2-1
TGTGCCAGCTCACCAGGGACTGGATACAATGAGCAGTTCTTC
CASSPGTGYNEQFF
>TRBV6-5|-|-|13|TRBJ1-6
TGTGCCAGCAGTTACGTCGCCAATTCACCCCTCCACTTT
CASSYVANSPLHF
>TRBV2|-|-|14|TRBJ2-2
TGTGCCAGCAGTGAATTGAAGAACACCGGGGAGCTGTTTTTT
CASSELKNTGELFF
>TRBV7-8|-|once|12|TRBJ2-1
TGTGCCAGCAGCGTCGGGGGCAATGAGCAGTTCTTC
CASSVGGNEQFF
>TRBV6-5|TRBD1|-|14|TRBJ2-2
TGTGCCAGCAGACGGGACAGATTCACCGGGGAGCTGTTTTTT
CASRRDRFTGELFF
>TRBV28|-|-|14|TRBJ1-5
TGTGCCAGCAACTTGCGGGGGAGCAATCAGCCCCAGCATTTT
CASNLRGSNQPQHF
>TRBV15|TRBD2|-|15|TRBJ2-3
TGTGCCACCAGCTCCATTGCGGGGGGAGTAGATACGCAGTATTTT
CATSSIAGGVDTQYF
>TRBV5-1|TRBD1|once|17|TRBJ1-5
TGCGCCAGCAGCTACGGGACAGGGGACGTAGCCAATCAGCCCCAGCATTTT
CASSYGTGDVANQPQHF
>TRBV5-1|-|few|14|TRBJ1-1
TGCGCCAGCAGCTTGGATCAAGGGAACACTGAAGCTTTCTTT
CASSLDQGNTEAFF
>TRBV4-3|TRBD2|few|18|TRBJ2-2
TGCGCCAGCAGCCAAGCGCTAGCGGGGGAGGAGAACACCGGGGAGCTGTTTTTT
CASSQALAGEENTGELFF
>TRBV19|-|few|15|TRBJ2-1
TGTGCCAGTAGTAAAGGACGCGGAATGTACAATGAGCAGTTCTTC
CASSKGRGMYNEQFF
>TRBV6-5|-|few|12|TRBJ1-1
TGTGCCAGCAGTACAGCGAACACTGAAGCTTTCTTT
CASSTANTEAFF
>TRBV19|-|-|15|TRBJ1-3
TGTGCCAGTAGTATCTTTCAAGGGCCTGGAAACACCATATATTTT
CASSIFQGPGNTIYF
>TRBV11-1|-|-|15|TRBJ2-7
TGTGCCAGCAGCTCCCTCGGACAGATAAACTACGAGCAGTACTTC
CASSSLGQINYEQYF
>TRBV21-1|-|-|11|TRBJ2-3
TGTGCCAGCAGGTTCAGTGATACGCAGTATTTT
CASRFSDTQYF
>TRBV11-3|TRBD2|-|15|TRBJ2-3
TGTGCCAGCAGCTTCGGGGGGGCTAGCACAGATACGCAGTATTTT
CASSFGGASTDTQYF
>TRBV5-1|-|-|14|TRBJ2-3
TGCGCCAGCAGCTTGGATGTGGACACAGATACGCAGTATTTT
CASSLDVDTDTQYF
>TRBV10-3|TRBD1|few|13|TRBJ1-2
TGTGCCATTCGGGGACAGGGAGCGGATGGCTACACCTTC
CAIRGQGADGYTF
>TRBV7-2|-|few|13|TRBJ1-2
TGTGCCAGCAGCTTAGACAGTTCCTATGGCTACACCTTC
CASSLDSSYGYTF
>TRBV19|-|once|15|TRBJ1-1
TGTGCCAGTAGTACTATTACGGGGGCCTACACTGAAGCTTTCTTT
CASSTITGAYTEAFF
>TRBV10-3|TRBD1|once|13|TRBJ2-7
TGTGCCATCAGGGATACAGGGGGCTACGAGCAGTACTTC
CAIRDTGGYEQYF
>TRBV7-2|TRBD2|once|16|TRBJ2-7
TGTGCCAGCAGCTCGACCGGGACTAGCGGGTATGACGAGCAGTACTTC
CASSSTGTSGYDEQYF
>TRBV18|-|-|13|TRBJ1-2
TGTGCCAGCTCACCGAATAGGGTCGAAGGCTACACCTTC
CASSPNRVEGYTF
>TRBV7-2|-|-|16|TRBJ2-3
TGTGCCAGCAGCTTAGACAGCGCTTTAGGTTCAGATACGCAGTATTTT
CASSLDSALGSDTQYF
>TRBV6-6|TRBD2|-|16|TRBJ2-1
TGTGCCAGCAGTTACTTACTTTTAGCGGGAGGGCGGTTCCCGTTCTTC
CASSYLLLAGGRFPFF
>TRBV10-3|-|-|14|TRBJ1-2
TGTGCCATCAGTGGCTCTGACGGGAACTATGGCTACACCTTC
CAISGSDGNYGYTF
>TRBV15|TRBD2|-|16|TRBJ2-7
TGTGCCACCAGCATTGGACTAGCGGGGGGTTCCTACGAGCAGTACTTC
CATSIGLAGGSYEQYF
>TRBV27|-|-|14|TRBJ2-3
TGTGCCAGCAGCCCCGGGGCCCGCACAGATACGCAGTATTTT
CASSPGARTDTQYF
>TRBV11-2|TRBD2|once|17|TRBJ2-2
TGTGCCAGCAGCTTAGCCGGACTGGGAGGGGACACCGGGGAGCTGTTTTTT
CASSLAGLGGDTGELFF
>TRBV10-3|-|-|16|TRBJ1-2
TGTGCCATCAGCGGGCAAATTCCGGGACTGGCCTATGGCTACACCTTC
CAISGQIPGLAYGYTF
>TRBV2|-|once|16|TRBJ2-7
TGTGCCAGCAGTGATAATCCCCTGCTGATTTTCTACGAGCAGTACTTC
CASSDNPLLIFYEQYF
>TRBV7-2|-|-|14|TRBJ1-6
TGTGCCACCCCTGGGAGCTCCTATAATTCACCCCTCCACTTT
CATPGSSYNSPLHF
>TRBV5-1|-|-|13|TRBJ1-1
TGCGCCAGCAGCGGGCGGGATGGCACTGAAGCTTTCTTT
CASSGRDGTEAFF
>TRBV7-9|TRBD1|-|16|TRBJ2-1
TGTGCCAGCAGCATAAGACGAGGGACAGGTGACAATGAGCAGTTCTTC
CASSIRRGTGDNEQFF
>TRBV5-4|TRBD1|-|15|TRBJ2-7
TGTGCCAGCAGCTTTACCGGGACAGGGATAGGCGAGCAGTACTTC
CASSFTGTGIGEQYF
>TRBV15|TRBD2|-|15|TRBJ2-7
TGTGCCACCAGCAGGCCCCGGGGGGGGCGCAGGGAGCAGTACTTC
CATSRPRGGRREQYF
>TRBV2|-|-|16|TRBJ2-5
TGTGCCAGCAGGAACCGGGGCAGGGGCCTCCAAGAGACCCAGTACTTC
CASRNRGRGLQETQYF
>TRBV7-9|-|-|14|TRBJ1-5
TGTGCCAGCAGCTCCAAGTCGGAGAATCAGCCCCAGCATTTT
CASSSKSENQPQHF
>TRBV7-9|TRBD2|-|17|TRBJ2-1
TGTGCCAGCAGCTTAATACTACTAGCGGAAGGATACAATGAGCAGTTCTTC
CASSLILLAEGYNEQFF
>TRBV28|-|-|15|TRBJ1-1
TGTGCCAGCAGTTCGACGGGAGGTCCTAACACTGAAGCTTTCTTT
CASSSTGGPNTEAFF
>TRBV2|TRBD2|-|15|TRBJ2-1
TGTGCCAGCAGTGAGGGGACTAGCGGGTGGAATGAGCAGTTCTTC
CASSEGTSGWNEQFF
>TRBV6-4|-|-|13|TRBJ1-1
TGTGCCAGCAGTGACACCCAGGGGACTGAAGCTTTCTTT
CASSDTQGTEAFF
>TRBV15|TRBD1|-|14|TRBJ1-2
TGTGCCACCAGCAGAGCTCGGACAGGCGGTGGCTACACCTTC
CATSRARTGGGYTF
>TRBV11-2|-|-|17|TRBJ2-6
TGTGCCTGGAGGGGGTTAGGACAAAACTCTGGGGCCAACGTCCTGACTTTC
CAWRGLGQNSGANVLTF
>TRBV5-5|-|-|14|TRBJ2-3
TGTGCCAGCAGCTTGGAGGGAAGCACAGATACGCAGTATTTT
CASSLEGSTDTQYF